The 25 T cell receptor beta chains below all came from one sample that was sequenced in a study of PD-L1 blockade in urothelial cancer (dated by TCRdb to 2015 to 2018). The method was the immunoSEQ multiplex PCR assay. The table comes from immuneACCESS by way of TCRdb, which keeps in-frame sequences with V and J called. Part of the clones is missing from these tables; in studies checked, under half for an unresolved V gene and the rest for unknown reasons. The sample table holds about 38,000 clones, of which around 90% were seen once. The top ten constitute more than 6.5% of the sample. The sequencing used PBMCs, collected around atezolizumab (anti-PD-L1) treatment. Receptors were obtained from a man aged 65 to 79 with urothelial cancer.

The chain couples TRBV19 to TRBJ2-1, with TRBD2 identical over 11 bases. V shed 4 bases and J 6 bases; nucleotides not matched to a gene: 8. Germline V gene data show CDR1 as LNHDA and CDR2 as SQIVND (reference sequence). The CDR3 sequence is 16 residues long. The CDR3: CASSTVAGGSGNEQFF. The CDR3 nucleotides read TGTGCCAGTAGTACGGTAGCGGGAGGGAGCGGCAATGAGCAGTTCTTC.

The rearrangement uses TRBV27 and TRBJ2-7, with 7 nucleotides matching TRBD1. The V and J ends lost 5 bases and 5 bases, in that order; junction bases with no gene match: 9. The V gene's germline CDR1 is MNHEY and CDR2 SMNVEV (reference sequence). This CDR3 contains 14 residues. The CDR3 region is CASSPQQGGHEQYF. The CDR3 DNA sequence: TGTGCCAGCAGTCCCCAACAAGGGGGCCACGAGCAGTACTTC.

The chain is built from TRBV28 and TRBJ2-7; 9 bases line up with TRBD2. The CDR3 is made up of 16 amino acids. The germline V gene encodes CDR1 MDHEN and CDR2 SYDVKM. The V and J ends lost 4 bases and 2 bases, in that order; junction bases with no gene match: 9. CDR3 protein: CASSSAGGHEAYEQYF. The CDR3 region has the DNA TGTGCCAGCAGTTCAGCGGGGGGACACGAAGCCTACGAGCAGTACTTC.

The chain is built from TRBV5-1 and TRBJ2-1; 12 bases match TRBD2. With V trimmed by 6 bases and J by 7 bases, 17 bases remained unmatched. The germline V gene has CDR1 SGHRS and CDR2 YFSETQ. This CDR3 has 18 amino acids. CDR3 DNA sequence: TGCGCCAGCAACGAGCTCCTAGGGGTGGGGACTAGCGGGAATGAGCAGTTCTTC. This sequence encodes CASNELLGVGTSGNEQFF.

This rearrangement joins TRBV4-1 to TRBJ2-1, with TRBD2 matching 10 bases. The germline gives CDR1 MGHRA, CDR2 YSYEKL. The V gene end was trimmed by 5 bases and the J gene end by 10 bases; junction bases not matched to a gene: 14. The CDR3 spans 16 residues. As DNA, the CDR3 is TGCGCCAGCAGCGAAAGACTAGCGGGCGAATTAGGCGAGCAGTTCTTC. It yields the protein CASSERLAGELGEQFF.

V and J are TRBV28 and TRBJ2-1; 7 positions agree with TRBD2. The CDR3 totals 18 residues. V lost 2 bases to trimming and J lost 0 bases; unmatched junction nucleotides: 10. Looked up from germline, CDR1 is MDHEN and CDR2 is SYDVKM. CDR3 bases: TGTGCCAGCAGTTTACATAGGTGGGACTACGACTCCTACAATGAGCAGTTCTTC. Its protein is CASSLHRWDYDSYNEQFF.

This clone has just one count. V is TRBV5-1 and J is TRBJ2-3, with a tentative D call TRBD1 (5 bases). CDR3 length equals 16 residues. Germline values: CDR1 SGHRS, CDR2 YFSETQ. V lost 4 bases to trimming and J lost 6 bases, with 21 bases between them. The CDR3 DNA is TGCGCCAGCAGCCAGTCCTTCGCCAGGGCGTTCGATACGCAGTATTTT. Encoded protein: CASSQSFARAFDTQYF.

The chain links TRBV9 to TRBJ2-1; 9 nucleotides align to TRBD2. Germline-derived CDR1 and CDR2 are SGDLS and YYNGEE. J lost 4 bases, V lost 0 bases, and 5 bases had no gene match. The CDR3 has 16 residues. The DNA for the CDR3 is TGTGCCAGCAGCGTAGTAGGACTAGCGCGATACAATGAGCAGTTCTTC. It translates to CASSVVGLARYNEQFF. Combining the CDR3 with reference TRBV9 and TRBJ2-1 gives the whole variable domain DSGVTQTPKHLITATGQRVTLRCSPRSGDLSVYWYQQSLDQGLQFLIQYYNGEERAKGNILERFSAQQFPDLHSELNLSSLELGDSALYFCASSVVGLARYNEQFFGPGTRLTVL.

CDR3: CASSPQQGSTEAFF. CDR3 sequence (DNA): TGTGCCAGCTCACCACAACAGGGGTCCACTGAAGCTTTCTTT. The J gene is TRBJ1-1, the V gene TRBV18; 7 nucleotides align to TRBD1. Germline CDR1 KGHSH, CDR2 LQKENI. The CDR3 is 14 residues long. J lost 4 bases, V lost 1 base, and 3 bases had no gene match. Supplemented by reference TRBV18 and TRBJ1-1, the full variable domain reads NAGVMQNPRHLVRRRGQEARLRCSPMKGHSHVYWYRQLPEEGLKFMVYLQKENIIDESGMPKERFSAEFPKEGPSILRIQQVVRGDSAAYFCASSPQQGSTEAFFGQGTRLTVV.

The chain is built from TRBV9 and TRBJ1-5, with D unresolved. Trimming removed 0 bases from V and 0 bases from J, with 4 bases in between. There are 14 residues in the CDR3. Germline V gene lookup returns CDR1 SGDLS and CDR2 YYNGEE. The CDR3 region has the DNA TGTGCCAGCAGCGTAGGCAGTAGCAATCAGCCCCAGCATTTT. This codes for CASSVGSSNQPQHF.

This clone was found once. This rearrangement joins TRBV15 to TRBJ2-5, with D possibly matching TRBD2 (5 bases). The CDR3 totals 14 residues. Germline values: CDR1 LNHNV, CDR2 YYDKDF (reference sequence). V lost 6 bases to trimming and J lost 5 bases, with 16 bases between them. The CDR3 coding sequence is TGTGCCACCAGTCCCAGCCCTAGCATGGAGACCCAGTACTTC. Translated, it gives CATSPSPSMETQYF.

J is TRBJ2-1 and V is TRBV19; D perhaps matches TRBD1 (7 bases). V dropped 7 bases and J dropped 3 bases, with 25 bases sitting between them. The CDR3 length is 18 residues. Germline loops: CDR1 LNHDA, CDR2 SQIVND (reference sequence). CDR3 sequence: CASKRQGSLAAGYNEQFF. The CDR3 nucleotides are TGTGCCAGTAAGAGACAGGGATCGCTCGCAGCGGGCTACAATGAGCAGTTCTTC.

This clone came up a few times. As DNA, the CDR3 is TGTGCCAGCAGCCCACCCCCAGGCCGGGAGCTGTTTTTT. This gives the protein CASSPPPGRELFF. The chain employs TRBV27 and TRBJ2-2; D call uncertain. CDR1 and CDR2 (germline): MNHEY, SMNVEV (reference sequence). The CDR3 sequence is 13 residues long. Trimming took off 6 bases at V and 9 bases at J, with 14 bases between the two ends.

This clone was observed a handful of times. The chain links TRBV2 to TRBJ2-7; the D gene is possibly TRBD2 (5 bases). V was cut by 6 bases and J by 6 bases, with 15 bases left in between. Germline CDR1 SNHLY, CDR2 FYNNEI. This CDR3 is built from 13 residues. In nucleotides, the CDR3 is TGTGCCAGCAGCCCCCTACCCGGGATCGAGCAGTACTTC. Its translation: CASSPLPGIEQYF.

The chain recombines TRBV9 with TRBJ2-2; 9 nucleotides match TRBD2. The CDR3 extends over 17 amino acids. The germline gives CDR1 SGDLS, CDR2 YYNGEE. The J segment lost 5 bases and the V segment lost 4 bases, leaving 12 bases of the junction unmatched. The CDR3 coding sequence is TGTGCCAGCAGCCCCCGCTGGAGCGGGAGGCGGACCGGGGAGCTGTTTTTT. This sequence encodes CASSPRWSGRRTGELFF.

This clone was detected once. The V call is TRBV28, the J call TRBJ2-1; D is unresolved. The CDR3 contains 16 residues. Germline CDR1 reads MDHEN; CDR2 reads SYDVKM. V was shortened by 6 bases and J by 5 bases, with 20 bases between the two germline ends. This CDR3 is CASSDFLTERHNEQFF. The CDR3 DNA is TGTGCCAGCAGCGACTTCCTTACCGAAAGGCACAATGAGCAGTTCTTC.

This rearrangement joins TRBV28 to TRBJ2-4; a possible D gene is TRBD1 (6 bases). The germline V gene has CDR1 MDHEN and CDR2 SYDVKM. V lost 3 bases, J lost 0 bases, and 15 bases lay in between. The CDR3 consists of 17 residues. CDR3: CASSFPGHSLAKNIQYF. In nucleotides, the CDR3 is TGTGCCAGCAGTTTCCCGGGACACTCGCTAGCCAAAAACATTCAGTACTTC. The entire variable domain, with the rest obtained from reference TRBV28 and TRBJ2-4, is as follows: DVKVTQSSRYLVKRTGEKVFLECVQDMDHENMFWYRQDPGLGLRLIYFSYDVKMKEKGDIPEGYSVSREKKERFSLILESASTNQTSMYLCASSFPGHSLAKNIQYFGAGTRLSVL.

This clone was recorded only once. The J gene is TRBJ2-1, the V gene TRBV19; D remains unclear. With 3 bases removed from V and 3 bases from J, the gap between germline ends came to 6 bases. The germline V gene encodes CDR1 LNHDA and CDR2 SQIVND (reference sequence). The CDR3 runs 13 residues. For the CDR3, the DNA is TGTGCCAGTAGTATTGCAGGCTACAATGAGCAGTTCTTC. Translating gives CASSIAGYNEQFF.

The count of this clone is one. The chain couples TRBV18 to TRBJ2-3; tentative D call: TRBD1 (6 bases). The CDR3 length is 13 residues. V was shortened by 5 bases and J by 2 bases, with 8 bases between the two germline ends. Germline V gene lookup returns CDR1 KGHSH and CDR2 LQKENI. CDR3 sequence reads: CASSRDTTDTQYF. DNA for the CDR3: TGTGCCAGCTCAAGGGACACCACAGATACGCAGTATTTT.

This clone was recorded only once. V gene TRBV4-1 combines with J gene TRBJ2-7; TRBD2 matches 10 bases. J gave up 6 bases and V 6 bases, and 11 bases lay outside the gene matches. Germline CDR1 reads MGHRA; CDR2 reads YSYEKL. CDR3 length: 15 amino acids. CDR3 protein: CASSPDSGRGSEQYF. CDR3 in DNA: TGCGCCAGCAGTCCGGACAGCGGGAGGGGGTCCGAGCAGTACTTC.

The chain links TRBV10-3 to TRBJ1-4; the match to TRBD1 covers 7 bases. This CDR3 comprises 16 residues. The V gene end was trimmed by 4 bases and the J gene end by 4 bases; junction bases not matched to a gene: 9. Germline V gene lookup returns CDR1 ENHRY and CDR2 SYGVKD. The CDR3 bases are TGTGCCATCAGTGCCCAAGGACAGGAAGATAATGAAAAACTGTTTTTT. Protein: CAISAQGQEDNEKLFF.

This chain uses TRBV14 with TRBJ2-3, with 7 nucleotides matching TRBD2. Germline V lookup: CDR1 SGHDN, CDR2 FVKESK. The length of the CDR3 is 15 residues. J lost 0 bases, V lost 4 bases, and 4 bases had no gene match. CDR3: CASSLGGGSTDTQYF. CDR3 sequence (DNA): TGTGCCAGCAGCCTCGGGGGAGGGAGCACAGATACGCAGTATTTT.

This rearrangement joins TRBV19 to TRBJ2-3; 7 bases are a match to TRBD2. The V segment lost 3 bases and the J segment 14 bases; nucleotides outside the gene matches: 8. The CDR3 sequence is 12 residues long. Germline CDR1 LNHDA, CDR2 SQIVND (reference sequence). The CDR3 is CASSIGREHLYF. The CDR3 DNA follows: TGTGCCAGTAGTATCGGGCGGGAGCACTTGTATTTT.

V and J are TRBV10-3 and TRBJ2-3, with D perhaps matching TRBD1 (5 bases). CDR3 length: 13 residues. Germline V gives CDR1 ENHRY, CDR2 SYGVKD. Trimming left V 6 bases short and J 1 base short, with 8 bases between. CDR3 bases: TGTGCCATCAGGGAAGGGGGCACAGATACGCAGTATTTT. Translation gives CAIREGGTDTQYF.

This rearrangement joins TRBV5-8 to TRBJ2-7, with a weak D call TRBD1 (5 bases). From germline, CDR1 is SGHTS and CDR2 YDEGEE. Trimming cost V 1 base and J 2 bases, with 13 bases left between them. The CDR3 is made up of 15 amino acids. In DNA, the CDR3 is TGTGCCAGCAGCTTGATAGGTCAGGGCCCCTACGAGCAGTACTTC. Translated: CASSLIGQGPYEQYF.